This TCR beta chain was obtained from a study of T cell repertoires in cytomegalovirus infection. Study outcomes and limitations: HLA-C-restricted CMV clonotypes gave the most frequent clonotype in two of eight donors.

This CDR3 has 14 residues. Trimming took off 5 bases at V and 0 bases at J, with 11 bases between the two ends. Looked up from germline, CDR1 is SGHVS and CDR2 is FQNEAQ. In TCRdb, the reads were re-called with MiXCR into one record per CDR3 protein. The profile shows about 69,000 distinct CDR3 sequences, approximately 30% of them singletons. This clonotype was detected ten times or more. Its specificity is unknown. The clonotype was recovered from a human donor in good health (CMV status not recorded). Some clones in this sample may be carry-over from other donors' samples. This chain joins TRBV7-8 and TRBJ2-7, with TRBD2 as a possible D gene (5 bases). Material: CD8+ T cells from cultured PBMCs, obtained from culture after CMV antigen stimulation. CDR3 in DNA: TGTGCCAGCAGCCAGGACTTGAGCTCCTACGAGCAGTACTTC. Translated, it gives CASSQDLSSYEQYF.